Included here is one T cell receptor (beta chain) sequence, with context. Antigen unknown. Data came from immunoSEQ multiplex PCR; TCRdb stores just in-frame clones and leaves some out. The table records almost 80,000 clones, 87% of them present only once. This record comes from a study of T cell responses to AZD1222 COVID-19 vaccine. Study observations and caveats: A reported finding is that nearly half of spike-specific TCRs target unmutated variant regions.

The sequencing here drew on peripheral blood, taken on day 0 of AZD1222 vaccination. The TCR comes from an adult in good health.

In DNA, the CDR3 is TGTGCCAGCAGTGAAAGGCAGGGAGACCCCTACGAGCAGTACTTC. It yields the protein CASSERQGDPYEQYF. The V gene is TRBV25-1, the J gene TRBJ2-7; D is possibly TRBD1 or TRBD2 (5 bases each). Germline loops: CDR1 MGHDK, CDR2 SYGVNS. The V gene lost 2 bases and the J gene lost 2 bases, with 13 bases spanning the gap. The CDR3 extends over 15 amino acids.